A selection of T cell receptor beta chains follows, all from one sample in a study of breast tumors, draining lymph nodes, adjacent tissues. TCRdb re-called the multiplex PCR reads through MiXCR, storing one row per CDR3 protein. The table records about 100,000 distinct CDR3 sequences, around 20% of them present only once. The sample consisted of axillary lymph node tissue. The source is a female donor with breast cancer. Some clones in this sample may be carry-over from other donors' samples. Each CDR3 is given with its conserved first and last residue. The D gene is left open where the match is weak. The size entry is marked missing in some rows and otherwise reads once, few, many or a size class.

D: NA
J: TRBJ2-2
size: NA
V: TRBV6-1
DNA: TGTGCCAGCAGAGCCGGGACAATCACCGGGGAGCTGTTTTTT
CDR3: CASRAGTITGELFF

D: NA
J: TRBJ2-1
size: many
V: TRBV20-1
DNA: TGCAGTGCCCAACCACCTAGATTGAATGAGCAGTTCTTC
CDR3: CSAQPPRLNEQFF

D: TRBD1
J: TRBJ2-3
size: many
V: TRBV20-1
DNA: TGCAGTGCTAGGGACAGGGGATCTAGCACAGATACGCAGTATTTT
CDR3: CSARDRGSSTDTQYF

D: NA
J: TRBJ2-7
size: many
V: TRBV13
DNA: TGTGCCAGCAGCCCTACGGGACTCGGCTACGAGCAGTACTTC
CDR3: CASSPTGLGYEQYF

D: NA
J: TRBJ1-5
size: NA
V: TRBV12-3/TRBV12-4
DNA: TGTGCCAGCAGTCTTCAGGGAGGTGAAGGACCCCAGCATTTT
CDR3: CASSLQGGEGPQHF

D: TRBD1
J: TRBJ1-4
size: many
V: TRBV10-2
DNA: TGCGCCAGCAGATCCCCGGACAGGGGGGTTGAAAAACTGTTTTTT
CDR3: CASRSPDRGVEKLFF

D: NA
J: TRBJ2-1
size: many
V: TRBV4-2
DNA: TGTGCCAGCACCCGGAGTGAGGGACCGTACAATGAGCAGTTCTTC
CDR3: CASTRSEGPYNEQFF

D: NA
J: TRBJ2-3
size: many
V: TRBV6-1
DNA: TGTGCCAGCAGTGTGGAGGGAACAGATACGCAGTATTTT
CDR3: CASSVEGTDTQYF

D: NA
J: TRBJ1-2
size: many
V: TRBV5-6
DNA: TGTGCCAGCAGCTTCGGGCACCTCTATGGCTACACCTTC
CDR3: CASSFGHLYGYTF

D: NA
J: TRBJ1-6
size: many
V: TRBV30
DNA: TGTGCCTGGAGTTGGGAGGAAGGTTCACCCCTCCACTTT
CDR3: CAWSWEEGSPLHF

D: TRBD1
J: TRBJ2-1
size: many
V: TRBV7-8
DNA: TGTGCCAGCAGCCGGGGACAGAACTCCTACAATGAGCAGTTCTTC
CDR3: CASSRGQNSYNEQFF

D: TRBD1
J: TRBJ2-7
size: NA
V: TRBV20-1
DNA: TGCAGTGCTAGATGGACAGGGAGCTACGAGCAGTACTTC
CDR3: CSARWTGSYEQYF

D: NA
J: TRBJ1-3
size: many
V: TRBV7-9
DNA: TGTGCCAGCAGTCAAAGTTCATCCTTTTCTGGAAACACCATATATTTT
CDR3: CASSQSSSFSGNTIYF

D: NA
J: TRBJ2-5
size: many
V: TRBV10-1
DNA: TGCGCCAGCACCCAAGGGGGGGCGCAAGAGACCCAGTACTTC
CDR3: CASTQGGAQETQYF

D: TRBD1
J: TRBJ1-2
size: many
V: TRBV6-1
DNA: TGTGCCAGCAGTTTAACAGGGGATGGATTTCGCTACACCTTC
CDR3: CASSLTGDGFRYTF

D: NA
J: TRBJ2-7
size: NA
V: TRBV18
DNA: TGTGCCAGCCCGGGTAGGCCGAGCTACGAGCAGTACTTC
CDR3: CASPGRPSYEQYF